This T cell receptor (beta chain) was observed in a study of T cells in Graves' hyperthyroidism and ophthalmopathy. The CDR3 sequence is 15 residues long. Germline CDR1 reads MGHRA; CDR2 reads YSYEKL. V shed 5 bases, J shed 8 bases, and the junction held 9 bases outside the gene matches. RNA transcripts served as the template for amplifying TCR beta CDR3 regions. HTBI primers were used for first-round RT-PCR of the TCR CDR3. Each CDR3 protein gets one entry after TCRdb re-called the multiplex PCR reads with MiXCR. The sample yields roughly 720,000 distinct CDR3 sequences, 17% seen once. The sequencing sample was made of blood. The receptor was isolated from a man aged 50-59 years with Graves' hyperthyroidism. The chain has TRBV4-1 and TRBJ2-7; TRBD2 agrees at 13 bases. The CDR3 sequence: CASSAIGTSGDKQYF. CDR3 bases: TGCGCCAGCAGCGCTATAGGGACTAGCGGGGATAAGCAGTACTTC.